The 26 T cell receptor beta chains below were found in one sample sequenced in a study of T cells in Graves' hyperthyroidism and ophthalmopathy. Amplification targeted TCR beta CDR3 regions from RNA transcripts. RT-PCR in the first round (using the HTBI primer set) targeted the TCR CDR3. TCRdb used MiXCR to reprocess the multiplex PCR reads, holding one entry per CDR3 protein. In the table there are under 500,000 distinct CDR3 sequences, around 15% of which are singletons. Input material: blood. The source is a man aged 50-60 years with Graves' ophthalmopathy.

This clonotype was picked up many times. The gene calls are TRBV2 and TRBJ2-1; a possible D gene is TRBD2 (6 bases). Trimming removed 6 bases at V and 7 bases at J, with 10 bases between. This CDR3 is built from 12 residues. Per germline, CDR1 SNHLY and CDR2 FYNNEI. This CDR3 is CASRKSGNEQFF. CDR3 DNA sequence: TGTGCCAGCAGAAAAAGCGGGAATGAGCAGTTCTTC.

This clonotype was seen just once. The chain uses TRBV29-1 and TRBJ2-1; TRBD2 is a possible D gene (5 bases). V lost 0 bases and J 8 bases, leaving 8 bases between the germline ends. Germline assignment: CDR1 SQVTM and CDR2 ANQGSEA. This CDR3 spans 12 amino acids. CDR3: CSVEDRGHEQFF. CDR3 nucleotides: TGCAGCGTTGAAGATAGAGGGCATGAGCAGTTCTTC.

The V call is TRBV10-3, the J call TRBJ2-1; D perhaps matches TRBD1 (5 bases). The CDR3 consists of 12 residues. V shed 8 bases and J shed 5 bases, with 10 bases lying between them. The germline V gene has CDR1 ENHRY and CDR2 SYGVKD. The CDR3 spells CAIWGENNEQFF. The CDR3 coding sequence is TGTGCCATCTGGGGCGAAAACAATGAGCAGTTCTTC.

This clonotype was picked up many times. The chain couples TRBV5-6 to TRBJ2-5, with 8 bases fitting TRBD2. The CDR3 extends over 16 amino acids. Germline V gene sequence: CDR1 SGHDT, CDR2 YYEEEE. V shed 2 bases, J shed 1 base, and the junction held 7 bases outside the gene matches. The CDR3 spells CASSFMASGSQETQYF. CDR3 nucleotide sequence: TGTGCCAGCAGCTTCATGGCTAGCGGGTCCCAAGAGACCCAGTACTTC.

This clonotype was seen a few times. This chain joins TRBV2 and TRBJ2-2; 12 bases align to TRBD2. Germline CDR1 and CDR2: SNHLY and FYNNEI. The CDR3 sequence is 16 residues long. The trim removed 9 bases at V and 4 bases at J, leaving 9 bases unmatched. The CDR3 nucleotides are TGTGCCAGATCCCTAGCGGGAGGGTTAATCACCGGGGAGCTGTTTTTT. It specifies CARSLAGGLITGELFF.

This clonotype has a count of ten or more. The chain joins TRBV27 to TRBJ2-7; TRBD1 matches at 11 bases. Per the germline V gene, CDR1 is MNHEY and CDR2 is SMNVEV (reference sequence). This CDR3 comprises 15 residues. With 0 bases clipped from V and 3 bases from J, the junction kept 1 base outside the gene matches. The DNA for the CDR3 is TGTGCCAGCAGTTTATCCGGGACAGGGGGCTACGAGCAGTACTTC. Translated, it gives CASSLSGTGGYEQYF.

This clonotype occurred a few times. The V gene is TRBV10-3, the J gene TRBJ1-2, with D tentatively TRBD1 (6 bases). The CDR3 is made up of 14 amino acids. Deletions cut 6 bases from V and 4 bases from J, with 15 bases between. CDR1 ENHRY and CDR2 SYGVKD come from the germline V gene. The CDR3 reads CAIRRGADAYGYTF. Here the CDR3 DNA reads TGTGCCATCAGGCGGGGGGCGGACGCCTATGGCTACACCTTC.

This clonotype was counted between two and nine times. This chain uses TRBV4-1 with TRBJ2-1, with 8 bases lining up with TRBD1. The CDR3 runs 18 residues. Germline CDR1 is MGHRA and CDR2 is YSYEKL. Germline trimming cut 1 base from V and 3 bases from J; bases unmatched to any gene: 11. CDR3 coding DNA: TGCGCCAGCAGCCAAGTGGCGTTCGACAGGGGATACTACAATGAGCAGTTCTTC. This codes for CASSQVAFDRGYYNEQFF.

Ten or more counts support this clonotype. This rearrangement joins TRBV12-3 or TRBV12-4 to TRBJ2-1; D gene unclear. Trimming took off 2 bases at V and 10 bases at J, with 3 bases between the two ends. CDR3 length: 10 amino acids. The CDR3: CASSLREQFF. The CDR3 coding sequence is TGTGCCAGCAGTTTACGCGAGCAGTTCTTC.

This clonotype showed up many times. CDR3 sequence: CASSPETGSTEAFF. The CDR3 DNA reads TGCGCCAGCAGCCCGGAGACAGGGAGCACTGAAGCTTTCTTT. The rearrangement uses TRBV5-1 and TRBJ1-1; 7 bases are a match to TRBD1. Losses at the gene ends were 4 bases for V and 4 bases for J; bases not matched to a gene: 7. Germline V gene data show CDR1 as SGHRS and CDR2 as YFSETQ. The CDR3 spans 14 residues.

This clonotype was counted at least ten times. The chain combines TRBV6-5 with TRBJ1-5; D is undetermined. Per the germline V gene, CDR1 is MNHEY and CDR2 is SVGAGI. Trimming removed 0 bases at V and 5 bases at J, with 8 bases between. The CDR3 loop spans 14 amino acids. The CDR3 loop reads CASSYSSGDQPQHF. In nucleotides, the CDR3 is TGTGCCAGCAGTTACTCGAGTGGCGATCAGCCCCAGCATTTT.

A remark on this clonotype: With a much larger clone just one base away, this may be a read error. CDR3 nucleotides: TGTGCCTGCAGCTTGTATGGAGCAGCGCTGGAGCAGTACTTC. The encoded protein is CACSLYGAALEQYF. This chain connects TRBV5-4 to TRBJ2-7; D gene uncertain. This CDR3 spans 14 amino acids. Germline loops: CDR1 SGHNT, CDR2 YYREEE (reference sequence).

This clonotype was detected ten times or more. The rearrangement links TRBV3-1 to TRBJ1-5, with 7 bases identical to TRBD1. The CDR3 has 16 residues. Germline CDR1 reads LGHDT; CDR2 reads YNNKEL (reference sequence). J gave up 7 bases and V 0 bases, and 9 bases lay outside the gene matches. The CDR3 is CASSQETGRARQPQHF. CDR3 sequence (DNA): TGTGCCAGCAGCCAAGAGACAGGGAGGGCAAGACAGCCCCAGCATTTT.

This clonotype was detected many times. The chain uses TRBV12-3 or TRBV12-4 and TRBJ1-5; D might be TRBD1 (6 bases). This CDR3 has 14 amino acids. With 5 bases removed from V and 6 bases from J, the gap between germline ends came to 14 bases. The CDR3: CASSPTGWSQPQHF. The CDR3 DNA sequence: TGTGCCAGCAGTCCAACAGGGTGGTCTCAGCCCCAGCATTTT.

This chain connects TRBV20-1 to TRBJ2-1, with 12 bases that match TRBD2. The CDR3 consists of 16 residues. Losses at the gene ends were 6 bases for V and 0 bases for J; bases not matched to a gene: 6. Germline CDR1 DFQATT, CDR2 SNEGSKA (reference sequence). The CDR3 DNA reads TGCAGTGCCGATGGACTAGCGGGACTCTCCTACAATGAGCAGTTCTTC. It is translated as CSADGLAGLSYNEQFF.

There are many counts of this clonotype. The chain employs TRBV18 and TRBJ1-3; D gene uncertain. The length of the CDR3 is 13 residues. V was clipped by 3 bases and J by 7 bases, with 10 bases between them. Looked up from germline, CDR1 is KGHSH and CDR2 is LQKENI. The CDR3 is CASSPDIGNTIYF. DNA for the CDR3: TGTGCCAGCTCACCCGACATCGGGAACACCATATATTTT.

This clonotype was observed a few times. The chain joins TRBV11-3 to TRBJ2-1, with 8 nucleotides matching TRBD2. Germline assignment: CDR1 SGHNT and CDR2 YENEEA. The CDR3 runs to 15 residues. V was clipped by 0 bases and J by 9 bases; unmatched bases: 7. The CDR3 loop is CASSLDFGRAGEQFF. CDR3 DNA sequence: TGTGCCAGCAGCTTAGATTTCGGGAGGGCCGGTGAGCAGTTCTTC.

The J gene is TRBJ2-7, the V gene TRBV6-1, with 8 bases identical to TRBD2. CDR1 MNHNS and CDR2 SASEGT come from the germline V gene. The CDR3 is 15 amino acids. The V gene end was trimmed by 7 bases and the J gene end by 1 base; junction bases not matched to a gene: 9. CDR3 sequence (DNA): TGTGCCAGCACACCTCCAGCGGGAGTGTCCTACGAGCAGTACTTC. This encodes CASTPPAGVSYEQYF.

This clonotype was picked up many times. The rearrangement links TRBV5-1 to TRBJ2-7, with 11 bases identical to TRBD1. Germline lookup yields CDR1 SGHRS and CDR2 YFSETQ. Unmatched junction bases numbered 8, after V lost 3 bases and J lost 6 bases. This CDR3 region has 15 residues. CDR3 amino acids: CASSSDGQGAAEQYF. Here the CDR3 DNA reads TGCGCCAGCAGCTCAGATGGACAGGGGGCCGCCGAGCAGTACTTC.

This chain uses TRBV20-1 with TRBJ1-1, with D uncertain. The germline gives CDR1 DFQATT, CDR2 SNEGSKA (reference sequence). The V end lost 3 bases, the J end lost 13 bases, and 15 bases lay between the germline ends. The CDR3 has 11 amino acids. The CDR3 sequence: CSARADARVFF. CDR3 DNA sequence: TGCAGTGCTAGGGCCGATGCAAGGGTTTTCTTT.

This clonotype was counted at least ten times. This chain joins TRBV27 and TRBJ2-7, with D perhaps TRBD1 (6 bases). CDR1 and CDR2 (germline): MNHEY, SMNVEV (reference sequence). The CDR3 contains 15 residues. Deletions cut 3 bases from V and 5 bases from J, with 17 bases between. The CDR3 DNA sequence: TGTGCCAGCAGTTTTCAGGGGCTAAGTTTTGACGAGCAGTACTTC. It encodes CASSFQGLSFDEQYF.

At least ten counts were recorded for this clonotype. V and J are TRBV5-1 and TRBJ2-7; 7 nucleotides agree with TRBD1. Germline V gene lookup returns CDR1 SGHRS and CDR2 YFSETQ. The CDR3 is 15 amino acids. Trimming at V came to 0 bases and at J to 0 bases, leaving 3 bases not matched to a gene. The DNA of the CDR3 is TGCGCCAGCAGCTTGGTTCCAGGGGGCTCCTACGAGCAGTACTTC. Its protein is CASSLVPGGSYEQYF. Supplemented by reference TRBV5-1 and TRBJ2-7, the full variable domain reads KAGVTQTPRYLIKTRGQQVTLSCSPISGHRSVSWYQQTPGQGLQFLFEYFSETQRNKGNFPGRFSGRQFSNSRSEMNVSTLELGDSALYLCASSLVPGGSYEQYFGPGTRLTVT.

This clonotype appeared a few times. CDR3 in DNA: TGTGCCAGTAGAGAAGACCAGGGTTACGAGACCCAGTACTTC. It yields the protein CASREDQGYETQYF. V gene TRBV19 combines with J gene TRBJ2-5, with a weak D call TRBD1 (5 bases). Trimming left V 6 bases short and J 5 bases short, with 16 bases between. The CDR3 length is 14 residues. From germline, CDR1 is LNHDA and CDR2 SQIVND (reference sequence).

The chain uses TRBV6-1 and TRBJ1-5, with TRBD1 as a possible D gene (6 bases). CDR3 length equals 14 residues. Germline CDR1 reads MNHNS; CDR2 reads SASEGT. Trimming stripped 8 bases from V and 4 bases from J, with 15 bases between. Here the CDR3 DNA reads TGTGCCAGCGGTCCACAGGGAGGTAATCAGCCCCAGCATTTT. Residues: CASGPQGGNQPQHF.

Many counts were recorded for this clonotype. The chain is built from TRBV10-3 and TRBJ2-1, with 10 bases matching TRBD2. The CDR3 consists of 17 residues. Unmatched junction bases numbered 7, after V lost 0 bases and J lost 5 bases. From germline, CDR1 is ENHRY and CDR2 SYGVKD. The CDR3 sequence: CAISESSGTSENNEQFF. The CDR3 nucleotides read TGTGCCATCAGTGAGTCGAGCGGGACTAGCGAAAACAATGAGCAGTTCTTC.

This clonotype was counted at least ten times. The CDR3 bases are TGTGCCAGCAGCAGACTGACAGGGTCCAACGAGCAGTACTTC. This translates into CASSRLTGSNEQYF. V is TRBV7-9 and J is TRBJ2-7; 7 bases fit TRBD1. CDR3 length: 14 residues. V lost 5 bases, J lost 5 bases, and 9 bases stayed unmatched. Germline V gene lookup returns CDR1 SEHNR and CDR2 FQNEAQ (reference sequence).